A single sample is the source of the 11 T cell receptor beta chains below, sequenced in a study of blood T cells in healthy people across ages. Together with a sample-barcoded 5' primer, a J-beta primer mix was included in a second PCR lasting about 7 to 11 cycles. TCRdb redid the calling of the 5' RACE reads with MiXCR, one entry per CDR3 protein. The table records hundreds of thousands of distinct CDR3 sequences, about a fifth of them present only once. Sequenced: blood. The receptors come from a man aged 65 to 79 in good health.

The chain has TRBV12-3 or TRBV12-4 and TRBJ2-3; D might be TRBD1 (5 bases). The ends were cut back, 2 bases at V and 5 bases at J, with 11 bases in the middle. CDR3 length equals 14 residues. The CDR3: CASSLRQIGDTQYF. The CDR3 region has the DNA TGTGCCAGCAGTTTAAGACAGATAGGAGATACGCAGTATTTT.

Of note for this clonotype: Compared with germline, one end of the junction differs, possibly owing to a read error. This sequence joins TRBV12-3 or TRBV12-4 and TRBJ2-1; 10 bases agree with TRBD1. The CDR3 sequence is 15 residues long. The DNA for the CDR3 is TGCGCCAGCAACCTCGGGACAGGGGTACGGAATGAGCAGTTCTTC. Translation: CASNLGTGVRNEQFF.

The chain employs TRBV28 and TRBJ2-5; 10 nucleotides line up with TRBD2. The CDR3 sequence is 16 residues long. Trimming took 3 bases from V and 4 from J; bases not matched to a gene: 8. From germline, CDR1 is MDHEN and CDR2 SYDVKM. The CDR3 loop reads CASSFLAGVGRETQYF. The CDR3 nucleotides are TGTGCCAGCAGTTTCCTAGCGGGAGTAGGAAGAGAGACCCAGTACTTC.

Regarding this clonotype: A read error may be the cause here, since a much bigger clone is one base away. This chain joins TRBV6-5 and TRBJ1-4; 7 nucleotides line up with TRBD1. The V gene end was trimmed by 2 bases and the J gene end by 12 bases; junction bases not matched to a gene: 15. The CDR3 runs to 16 residues. Germline V gene sequence: CDR1 MNHEY, CDR2 SVGAGI. The CDR3 protein is CASSYPRQGRGEELFF. In nucleotides, the CDR3 is TGTGCCAGCAGTTACCCTAGACAGGGTCGGGGGGAAGAACTGTTTTTT.

The V gene is TRBV6-2 or TRBV6-3, the J gene TRBJ1-6, with D unresolved. V lost 2 bases and J 0 bases, leaving 8 bases between the germline ends. The CDR3 is 16 residues long. From germline, CDR1 is MNHEY and CDR2 SVGEGT. In nucleotides, the CDR3 is TGTGCCAGCAGTTACGGGTGGACCTCCTATAATTCACCCCTCCACTTT. Protein: CASSYGWTSYNSPLHF.

This clonotype was seen a few times. This chain joins TRBV6-5 and TRBJ1-4; D unresolved. The CDR3 covers 17 residues. Germline lookup yields CDR1 MNHEY and CDR2 SVGAGI. V lost 4 bases and J lost 0, with 15 bases in between. The CDR3 spells CASSLGRRIATNEKLFF. The DNA for the CDR3 is TGTGCCAGCAGTTTAGGCAGGAGGATCGCAACTAATGAAAAACTGTTTTTT.

The rearrangement joins TRBV5-1 to TRBJ2-2, with 7 bases identical to TRBD2. Germline trimming cut 6 bases from V and 0 bases from J; bases unmatched to any gene: 8. Germline V lookup: CDR1 SGHRS, CDR2 YFSETQ. The CDR3 sequence is 16 residues long. The CDR3 DNA is TGCGCCAGCAACCAACTTCTAGCGGCGAACACCGGGGAGCTGTTTTTT. Its translation is CASNQLLAANTGELFF. The variable domain in full, completed from reference TRBV5-1 and TRBJ2-2, reads KAGVTQTPRYLIKTRGQQVTLSCSPISGHRSVSWYQQTPGQGLQFLFEYFSETQRNKGNFPGRFSGRQFSNSRSEMNVSTLELGDSALYLCASNQLLAANTGELFFGEGSRLTVL.

The V call is TRBV27, the J call TRBJ2-6; D could derive from TRBD1 or TRBD2 (5 bases each). Trimming shortened V by 2 bases and J by 0 bases, and 14 bases separated the two germline ends. CDR1 and CDR2 (germline): MNHEY, SMNVEV (reference sequence). The CDR3 has 18 amino acids. The CDR3 loop reads CASSLIGTAHSGANVLTF. CDR3 sequence (DNA): TGTGCCAGCAGTTTAATCGGGACGGCGCACTCTGGGGCCAACGTCCTGACTTTC.

With respect to this clonotype: The CDR3 carries no conserved terminal phenylalanine or tryptophan, so it likely arises from a read error. The genes are TRBV12-3 or TRBV12-4 and TRBJ2-3, with D unclear. The CDR3 loop spans 14 amino acids. V dropped 8 bases and J dropped 2 bases, with 14 bases sitting between them. CDR3 protein: CASYLPGITDTQYL. The CDR3 DNA follows: TGTGCCAGCTATCTGCCAGGTATCACAGATACGCAGTATCTT.

This CDR3 reads CASSRYDRGADTQYF. The CDR3 DNA is TGTGCCAGCTCACGATACGACAGGGGCGCAGATACGCAGTATTTT. This rearrangement joins TRBV18 to TRBJ2-3, with 8 bases lining up with TRBD1. The trim removed 4 bases at V and 4 bases at J, leaving 7 bases unmatched. Germline values: CDR1 KGHSH, CDR2 LQKENI. The CDR3 spans 15 residues.

The chain has TRBV6-1 and TRBJ2-3; a weak D match, TRBD2 (5 bases). Germline lookup yields CDR1 MNHNS and CDR2 SASEGT. The ends were cut back, 4 bases at V and 3 bases at J, with 14 bases in the middle. This CDR3 contains 15 residues. The CDR3 loop reads CASSGVGVETDTQYF. CDR3 nucleotides: TGTGCCAGCAGTGGGGTGGGAGTTGAGACAGATACGCAGTATTTT.